This section outlines one TCR beta chain sequence together with its context. Germline V CDR1 and CDR2: KGHSH, LQKENI. The CDR3 has 13 residues. V was clipped by 2 bases and J by 6 bases, with 8 bases between them. Clones were sequenced by immunoSEQ multiplex PCR, and TCRdb holds only the in-frame ones, with some missing. The sample includes roughly 97,000 clones, approximately 78% of them seen just once. The record originates from a study of T cell clones after liver transplantation. The chain links TRBV18 to TRBJ2-4; D perhaps matches TRBD1 (5 bases). The origin of this receptor is a human donor who received a liver transplant. The source was CD4+ T cells from blood, collected before liver transplant. CDR3: CASSPGQGNIQYF. CDR3 bases: TGTGCCAGCTCACCAGGGCAGGGAAACATTCAGTACTTC.